A single sample gave rise to the 29 T cell receptor beta chains below, sequenced in a study of blood T cell repertoires in COVID-19. This table comes from immunoSEQ multiplex PCR, and its TCRdb copy is limited to in-frame clones, with some not included. The table includes tens of thousands of clones, around 75% detected once. Input material: peripheral blood. The source of these receptors is an elderly man with acute or convalescent COVID-19.

V usage is TRBV5-5 and J usage is TRBJ2-7; 7 bases are a match to TRBD2. The germline CDR1 and CDR2 sequences are SGHKS and YYEKEE (reference sequence). V gave up 2 bases and J gave up 4 bases; unmatched junction bases: 9. CDR3 length equals 15 residues. The CDR3 DNA sequence: TGTGCCAGCAGCTTTTTCATGGGCGGGAGTTACGAGCAGTACTTC. It codes for CASSFFMGGSYEQYF.

This clone was detected only a few times. The chain combines TRBV7-9 with TRBJ2-5; the D gene is possibly TRBD2 (6 bases). The germline V gene encodes CDR1 SEHNR and CDR2 FQNEAQ (reference sequence). The CDR3 runs to 16 residues. V was cut by 6 bases and J by 1 base, with 18 bases left in between. For the CDR3, the DNA is TGTGCCAGCAGGTCCGGGACTCGATTCTTCCAAGAGACCCAGTACTTC. Residues: CASRSGTRFFQETQYF.

This chain joins TRBV24-1 and TRBJ1-2; 7 nucleotides line up with TRBD1. There are 14 residues in the CDR3. V shed 9 bases and J 8 bases; nucleotides not matched to a gene: 14. Germline-derived CDR1 and CDR2 are KGHDR and SFDVKD. The CDR3 region is CATPGTVPLRGYTF. DNA for the CDR3: TGTGCCACCCCCGGGACAGTCCCCCTCCGGGGCTACACCTTC.

The J gene is TRBJ1-2, the V gene TRBV7-9, with D possibly being TRBD1 (5 bases). Deletions cut 4 bases from V and 0 bases from J, with 9 bases between. CDR1 is SEHNR, CDR2 FQNEAQ, per germline (reference sequence). The CDR3 is 14 residues long. The CDR3 protein is CASSSWTSNYGYTF. CDR3 DNA: TGTGCCAGCAGCTCTTGGACATCTAACTATGGCTACACCTTC.

This clone was observed a few times. The chain joins TRBV4-1 to TRBJ2-3; 9 positions match TRBD1. The CDR3 runs 14 residues. With V trimmed by 3 bases and J by 6 bases, 4 bases remained unmatched. Per the germline V gene, CDR1 is MGHRA and CDR2 is YSYEKL. CDR3 DNA sequence: TGCGCCAGCAGCCAGGGGACAGGGTTGGATACGCAGTATTTT. It codes for CASSQGTGLDTQYF.

The chain employs TRBV11-2 and TRBJ2-5, with D possibly matching TRBD2 (6 bases). Germline V lookup: CDR1 SGHAT, CDR2 FQNNGV. CDR3 length: 14 residues. V dropped 3 bases and J dropped 5 bases, with 13 bases sitting between them. For the CDR3, the DNA is TGTGCCAGCAGCTTGGCGGGTGGAGGGGAGACCCAGTACTTC. It is translated as CASSLAGGGETQYF.

The rearrangement joins TRBV5-1 to TRBJ1-6, with 9 bases that match TRBD1. The CDR3 runs 15 residues. Germline V gene lookup returns CDR1 SGHRS and CDR2 YFSETQ. The J segment lost 9 bases and the V segment lost 0 bases, leaving 4 bases of the junction unmatched. CDR3 bases: TGCGCCAGCAGCTTGGCAGGGACAGGGCTTTCACCCCTCCACTTT. This translates into CASSLAGTGLSPLHF.

This clone showed up many times. The chain combines TRBV3-1 (or the pseudogene TRBV3-2) with TRBJ2-1; the match to TRBD2 covers 7 bases. Germline V gives CDR1 LGHDT, CDR2 YNNKEL (reference sequence). V was clipped by 2 bases and J by 2 bases; unmatched bases: 3. This CDR3 region has 15 residues. The CDR3 spells CASSQLLATYNEQFF. As DNA, the CDR3 is TGTGCCAGCAGCCAATTACTAGCGACCTACAATGAGCAGTTCTTC.

This clone was seen once. V gene TRBV4-2 combines with J gene TRBJ2-3, with 8 bases identical to TRBD2. J was trimmed by 0 bases and V by 3 bases; bases with no gene match: 5. The CDR3 spans 16 residues. The germline V gene encodes CDR1 LGHNA and CDR2 YNFKEQ. CDR3 amino acids: CASSQTASGSTDTQYF. For the CDR3, the DNA is TGTGCCAGCAGCCAGACGGCTAGCGGGAGCACAGATACGCAGTATTTT.

CDR3 loop: CASSLRAGANVLTF. The CDR3 DNA reads as TGCGCCAGCAGCTTGAGAGCTGGGGCCAACGTCCTGACTTTC. The chain has TRBV5-1 and TRBJ2-6; no definite D call. The CDR3 loop spans 14 amino acids. Deletions cut 1 base from V and 2 bases from J, with 4 bases between. CDR1 is SGHRS and CDR2 is YFSETQ in the germline V gene.

This clone has ten or more counts. The V and J genes are TRBV3-1 (or the pseudogene TRBV3-2) and TRBJ2-7; D gene uncertain. The V end was cut by 0 bases, the J end by 7 bases, with 13 bases between. Germline V gene data show CDR1 as LGHDT and CDR2 as YNNKEL (reference sequence). This CDR3 region has 14 residues. Here the CDR3 DNA reads TGTGCCAGCAGCCAAGAGGAGCGTTCGCGGGAGCAGTACTTC. Protein product: CASSQEERSREQYF.

V is TRBV28 and J is TRBJ2-3, with D unresolved. The ends were cut back, 3 bases at V and 2 bases at J, with 12 bases in the middle. From germline, CDR1 is MDHEN and CDR2 SYDVKM. The CDR3 spans 15 residues. The CDR3 here is CASSFSKRNTDTQYF. CDR3 nucleotide sequence: TGTGCCAGCAGTTTTTCTAAGCGCAACACAGATACGCAGTATTTT.

This chain links TRBV21-1 with TRBJ2-7; the table's D call, TRBD2, has no DNA check behind it. TRBV21-1 is an annotated pseudogene. CDR3 length: 18 residues. The CDR3 reads CASSKGGGTTTRDDEQYF. CDR3 DNA sequence: TGTGCCAGCAGCAAAGGGGGGGGAACAACAACCCGCGACGACGAGCAGTACTTC.

Notes on this clone: This sample includes further DNA sequences coding for the same CDR3. The genes are TRBV4-2 and TRBJ2-7; 13 nucleotides agree with TRBD2. CDR3 length equals 19 residues. Per germline, CDR1 LGHNA and CDR2 YNFKEQ. V gave up 0 bases and J gave up 5 bases; unmatched junction bases: 13. This chain's CDR3 is CASSQDVLLAGGLADEQYF. Written as DNA, the CDR3 is TGTGCCAGCAGCCAAGACGTCCTACTAGCGGGGGGGTTGGCCGACGAGCAGTACTTC.

This sequence joins TRBV7-9 and TRBJ1-4; TRBD1 matches at 9 bases. This CDR3 has 17 residues. Germline values: CDR1 SEHNR, CDR2 FQNEAQ (reference sequence). Trimming removed 2 bases from V and 0 bases from J; junction bases left unmatched: 4. The CDR3 nucleotides are TGTGCCAGCAGCTTAACAGGGGGCGCGGCAACTAATGAAAAACTGTTTTTT. Translation: CASSLTGGAATNEKLFF.

The sample holds a few counts of this clone. CDR3 DNA sequence: TGTGCCAGCTCCCCGCGAGGGGGCCTCTATGGCTACACCTTC. Translated, it gives CASSPRGGLYGYTF. The rearrangement joins TRBV18 to TRBJ1-2; 7 bases agree with TRBD1. The CDR3 length is 14 residues. V was clipped by 6 bases and J by 4 bases; unmatched bases: 8. Germline V gene data show CDR1 as KGHSH and CDR2 as LQKENI.

This chain links TRBV28 with TRBJ2-7, with 8 nucleotides matching TRBD1. V shed 3 bases, J shed 4 bases, and the junction held 5 bases outside the gene matches. The germline V gene has CDR1 MDHEN and CDR2 SYDVKM. The CDR3 consists of 14 residues. The CDR3 sequence: CASSLRQGRYEQYF. CDR3 sequence (DNA): TGTGCCAGCAGTTTGCGACAGGGGAGGTACGAGCAGTACTTC. Full variable domain (remainder filled in from reference TRBV28 and TRBJ2-7): DVKVTQSSRYLVKRTGEKVFLECVQDMDHENMFWYRQDPGLGLRLIYFSYDVKMKEKGDIPEGYSVSREKKERFSLILESASTNQTSMYLCASSLRQGRYEQYFGPGTRLTVT.

The gene calls are TRBV28 and TRBJ2-6; possible D gene TRBD2, 6 bases. Between the trimmed V and J ends, which lost 7 bases and 4 bases, there was a span of 26 bases. The CDR3 has 19 residues. Per the germline V gene, CDR1 is MDHEN and CDR2 is SYDVKM. The CDR3 DNA sequence: TGTGCCAGCAATTTCACCGGGACTCCATTTTTCGCCGGGGCCAACGTCCTGACTTTC. It is translated as CASNFTGTPFFAGANVLTF.

This chain joins TRBV7-9 and TRBJ2-7; TRBD1 is a possible D gene (5 bases). Germline V gene sequence: CDR1 SEHNR, CDR2 FQNEAQ (reference sequence). V lost 5 bases to trimming and J lost 4 bases, with 9 bases between them. CDR3 length: 12 amino acids. CDR3 loop: CASSLQGYEQYF. The CDR3 DNA follows: TGTGCCAGCAGCCTCCAGGGTTACGAGCAGTACTTC.

This clone is termed medium-sized (0.01 to 0.1%). The rearrangement uses TRBV7-9 and TRBJ2-5; D unclear. The V gene lost 7 bases and the J gene lost 5 bases, with 8 bases spanning the gap. The CDR3 consists of 11 residues. Germline V gene sequence: CDR1 SEHNR, CDR2 FQNEAQ (reference sequence). CDR3 in DNA: TGTGCCAGCACGGGTGAGGAGACCCAGTACTTC. This gives the protein CASTGEETQYF.

The rearrangement joins TRBV6-5 to TRBJ1-5, with D uncertain. CDR1 and CDR2 from the germline V gene are MNHEY and SVGAGI. The length of the CDR3 is 15 residues. V gave up 4 bases and J gave up 6 bases, with 16 bases separating them. In DNA form, the CDR3 reads TGTGCCAGCAGTTCTACCTACAGTTTAGGTCAGCCCCAGCATTTT. It translates to CASSSTYSLGQPQHF.

The DNA for the CDR3 is TGTGCCTGGAGTAACTGGGCGGATTGGGGGGATGAGCAGTTCTTC. It specifies CAWSNWADWGDEQFF. The chain uses TRBV30 and TRBJ2-1; possibly TRBD2 for D (6 bases). The CDR3 totals 15 residues. Germline lookup yields CDR1 GTSNPN and CDR2 SVGIG (reference sequence). Trimming removed 2 bases at V and 8 bases at J, with 19 bases between.

This chain connects TRBV28 to TRBJ2-1; D ambiguous. CDR1 is MDHEN and CDR2 is SYDVKM in the germline V gene. This CDR3 contains 12 residues. V was pared by 2 bases and J by 7 bases, with 6 bases between. The CDR3 reads CASSLQANEQFF. The CDR3 nucleotides are TGTGCCAGCAGTTTACAGGCGAATGAGCAGTTCTTC.

The rearrangement links TRBV3-1 (or the pseudogene TRBV3-2) to TRBJ2-1, with 10 bases lining up with TRBD1. The CDR3 totals 14 residues. Looked up from germline, CDR1 is LGHDT and CDR2 is YNNKEL (reference sequence). V trimming: 4 bases; J trimming: 6 bases; junction bases outside the gene matches: 3. CDR3 protein: CASSPRDRGNEQFF. CDR3 coding DNA: TGTGCCAGCAGCCCCCGGGACAGGGGCAATGAGCAGTTCTTC.

The J gene is TRBJ2-5, the V gene TRBV18; 9 nucleotides match TRBD1. J was trimmed by 5 bases and V by 5 bases; bases with no gene match: 9. Germline assignment: CDR1 KGHSH and CDR2 LQKENI. The CDR3 is 15 residues long. The CDR3: CASSRGQGGLETQYF. DNA for the CDR3: TGTGCCAGCTCAAGGGGACAGGGAGGTTTGGAGACCCAGTACTTC. The full variable domain, completed using reference TRBV18 and TRBJ2-5, is NAGVMQNPRHLVRRRGQEARLRCSPMKGHSHVYWYRQLPEEGLKFMVYLQKENIIDESGMPKERFSAEFPKEGPSILRIQQVVRGDSAAYFCASSRGQGGLETQYFGPGTRLLVL.

CDR3 region: CAWQGRGVGPYEQYF. The CDR3 DNA reads as TGTGCCTGGCAGGGGAGAGGAGTGGGGCCCTACGAGCAGTACTTC. The V call is TRBV30, the J call TRBJ2-7; tentative D call: TRBD1 (6 bases). The germline V gene encodes CDR1 GTSNPN and CDR2 SVGIG (reference sequence). The germline V and J ends were trimmed by 5 bases and 2 bases, with 19 bases remaining between them. This CDR3 spans 15 amino acids.

This clone was detected a few times. The chain carries TRBV20-1 and TRBJ2-1; 12 bases are shared with TRBD2. Germline lookup yields CDR1 DFQATT and CDR2 SNEGSKA (reference sequence). This CDR3 has 19 amino acids. Trimming took 3 bases from V and 4 from J; bases not matched to a gene: 16. CDR3 residues: CSASPLAGGQHMRYNEQFF. The CDR3 DNA follows: TGCAGTGCTAGTCCACTAGCGGGAGGCCAACATATGAGGTACAATGAGCAGTTCTTC.

V and J are TRBV21-1 and TRBJ1-1. TRBV21-1 is given as a pseudogene. The CDR3 loop spans 13 amino acids. The CDR3 spells CASSQRPGKGAFF. The CDR3 DNA sequence: TGTGCCAGCAGCCAACGACCGGGTAAAGGAGCTTTCTTT.

The genes are TRBV6-5 and TRBJ2-7, with TRBD1 identical over 9 bases. The junction had 7 bases not matched to a gene; V was cut back by 6 bases and J by 7 bases. The CDR3 covers 13 residues. Germline-derived CDR1 and CDR2 are MNHEY and SVGAGI. The CDR3 coding sequence is TGTGCCAGCAGCAGGACAGGGGCGGGTGAGCAGTACTTC. As protein: CASSRTGAGEQYF.